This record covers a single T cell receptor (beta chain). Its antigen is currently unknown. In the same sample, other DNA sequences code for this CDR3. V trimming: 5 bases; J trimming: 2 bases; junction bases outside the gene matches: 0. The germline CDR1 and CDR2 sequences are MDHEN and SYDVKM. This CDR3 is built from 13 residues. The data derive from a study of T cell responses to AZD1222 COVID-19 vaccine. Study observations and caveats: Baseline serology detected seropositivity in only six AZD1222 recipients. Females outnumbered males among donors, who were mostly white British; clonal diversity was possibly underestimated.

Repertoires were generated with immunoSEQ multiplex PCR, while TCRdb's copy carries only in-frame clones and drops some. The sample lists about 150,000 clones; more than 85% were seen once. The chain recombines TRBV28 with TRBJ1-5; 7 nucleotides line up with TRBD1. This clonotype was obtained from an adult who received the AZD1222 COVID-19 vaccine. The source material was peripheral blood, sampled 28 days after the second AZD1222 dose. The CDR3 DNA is TGTGCCAGCAGTGACAGGGGCAATCAGCCCCAGCATTTT. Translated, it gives CASSDRGNQPQHF.